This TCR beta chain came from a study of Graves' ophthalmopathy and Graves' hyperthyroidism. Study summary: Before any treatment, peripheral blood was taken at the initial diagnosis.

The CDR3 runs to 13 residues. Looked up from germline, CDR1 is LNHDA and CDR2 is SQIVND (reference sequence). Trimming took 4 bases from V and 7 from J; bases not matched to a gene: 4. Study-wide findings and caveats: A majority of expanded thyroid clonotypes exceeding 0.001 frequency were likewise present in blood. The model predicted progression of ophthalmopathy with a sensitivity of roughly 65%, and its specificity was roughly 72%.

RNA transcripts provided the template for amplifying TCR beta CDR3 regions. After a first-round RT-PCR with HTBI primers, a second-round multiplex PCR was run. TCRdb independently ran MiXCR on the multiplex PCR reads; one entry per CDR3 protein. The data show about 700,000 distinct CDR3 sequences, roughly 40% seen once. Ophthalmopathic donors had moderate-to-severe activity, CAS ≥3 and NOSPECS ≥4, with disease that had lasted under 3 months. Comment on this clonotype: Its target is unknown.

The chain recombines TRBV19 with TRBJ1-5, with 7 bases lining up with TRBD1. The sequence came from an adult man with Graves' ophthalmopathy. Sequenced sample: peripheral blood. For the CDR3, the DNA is TGTGCCAGTAGTAAACAGGGGCGCCAGCCCCAGCATTTT. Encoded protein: CASSKQGRQPQHF.